This T cell receptor beta chain was retrieved from a study of glioma-infiltrating T cells after dendritic cell vaccination. Study overall: Dendritic cell vaccination trial patients had either newly diagnosed or recurrent glioblastoma.

TCRB CDR3 was amplified from 2 ug genomic DNA or less. The protocol was immunoSEQ multiplex PCR, while the TCRdb copy is restricted to in-frame clones and leaves out a portion. This sample has 75,000 to 100,000 clones, with 79% found just once. Study observations and caveats: Few patients contributed both blood and tumor specimens.

This CDR3 has 13 amino acids. The germline V gene encodes CDR1 MGHRA and CDR2 YSYEKL. V lost 1 base, J lost 2 bases, and 5 bases lay in between. Points on this clone: The antigen remains unidentified.

The V gene is TRBV4-1, the J gene TRBJ1-2, with a tentative D call TRBD1 (5 bases). The sequence derives from a human donor with glioblastoma. Sample: blood, taken before dendritic cell vaccination. The CDR3: CASSQAGNYGYTF. The CDR3 coding sequence is TGCGCCAGCAGCCAAGCAGGGAACTATGGCTACACCTTC.